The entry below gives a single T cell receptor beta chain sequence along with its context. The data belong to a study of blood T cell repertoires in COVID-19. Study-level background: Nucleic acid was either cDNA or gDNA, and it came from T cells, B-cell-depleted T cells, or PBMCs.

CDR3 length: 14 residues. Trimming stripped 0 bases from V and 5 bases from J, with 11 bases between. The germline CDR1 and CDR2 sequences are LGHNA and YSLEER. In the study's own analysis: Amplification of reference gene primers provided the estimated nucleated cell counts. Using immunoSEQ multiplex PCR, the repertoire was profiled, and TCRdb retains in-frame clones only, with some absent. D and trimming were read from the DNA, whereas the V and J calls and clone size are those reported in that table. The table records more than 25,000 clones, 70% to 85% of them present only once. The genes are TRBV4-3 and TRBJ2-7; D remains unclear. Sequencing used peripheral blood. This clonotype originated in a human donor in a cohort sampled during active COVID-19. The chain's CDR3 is CASSQDRPSNEQYF. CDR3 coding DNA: TGCGCCAGCAGCCAAGATCGCCCTAGTAACGAGCAGTACTTC.